A single sample gave rise to the 10 T cell receptor beta chains below, sequenced in a study of CD8+CD57+ T cells in acquired aplastic anemia. Both TCR beta VDJ combination and CDR3 sequence profiling were carried out. Genomic DNA was the template for this profiling. TCRdb passed the reads through MiXCR, listing each CDR3 protein once. Among approximately 220,000 distinct CDR3 sequences, under 55% were seen once, and the ten largest hold 15% to 20%. Flow cytometry had shown expanded CD8+CD57+ cells in the patients chosen for sequencing. Sequenced input: sorted CD4+, CD8+, or CD8+CD57+ T cells (not recorded which) from PBMCs. The receptor set was obtained from a human donor with aplastic anemia.

V usage is TRBV10-3 and J usage is TRBJ2-3; no clear D gene. Trimming pared 3 bases from V and 0 bases from J, leaving 13 bases between. Germline V CDR1 and CDR2: ENHRY, SYGVKD. The CDR3 is made up of 16 amino acids. The CDR3 protein is CAISDPKGTSTDTQYF. The CDR3 region has the DNA TGTGCCATCAGTGATCCCAAGGGCACGAGCACAGATACGCAGTATTTT.

This clonotype was counted ten times or more. V is TRBV4-1 and J is TRBJ2-3, with 7 bases lining up with TRBD1. This CDR3 spans 14 amino acids. The V gene end was trimmed by 4 bases and the J gene end by 4 bases; junction bases not matched to a gene: 5. Germline V gives CDR1 MGHRA, CDR2 YSYEKL. CDR3 protein: CASSLRDSPDTQYF. In DNA form, the CDR3 reads TGCGCCAGCAGCCTCCGGGACAGCCCAGATACGCAGTATTTT.

This clonotype has at least ten counts. This chain joins TRBV9 and TRBJ1-2; TRBD1 might be the D (6 bases). Germline-derived CDR1 and CDR2 are SGDLS and YYNGEE. V lost 0 bases and J 4 bases, leaving 16 bases between the germline ends. The length of the CDR3 is 16 residues. The CDR3, as DNA: TGTGCCAGCAGCGTAGAGAGGGGGGGGAGAATCTATGGCTACACCTTC. Amino acid sequence: CASSVERGGRIYGYTF.

This clonotype was detected only a few times. The chain combines TRBV29-1 with TRBJ2-7; D perhaps matches TRBD1 (6 bases). V dropped 0 bases and J dropped 2 bases, with 17 bases sitting between them. CDR1 is SQVTM, CDR2 ANQGSEA, per germline. This CDR3 has 16 residues. This CDR3 reads CSVEEGLGTRTYEQYF. The CDR3 DNA is TGCAGCGTTGAAGAAGGGCTCGGGACACGAACCTACGAGCAGTACTTC.

Concerning this clonotype: Because the CDR3 is missing its conserved closing phenylalanine or tryptophan, this is likely a read error. It is unclear where the CDR3 begins or ends on the DNA, so no DNA is shown, and the CDR3 is as TCRdb lists it. V and J are TRBV7-9 and TRBJ1-4; the table's D call, TRBD1, was not checked against the DNA. From germline, CDR1 is SEHNR and CDR2 FQNEAQ (reference sequence). Inclusive of both ends, the CDR3 amounts to 8 amino acids. The CDR3 loop reads CASSLGDR.

V usage is TRBV7-6 and J usage is TRBJ2-3; D is unresolved. CDR1 and CDR2 from the germline V gene are SGHVS and FNYEAQ. There are 11 residues in the CDR3. V was pared by 5 bases and J by 6 bases, with 6 bases between. DNA of the CDR3: TGTGCCAGCAGCACGATGGATACGCAGTATTTT. The encoded protein is CASSTMDTQYF.

The CDR3 sequence: CASSVDGTAYEQYF. CDR3 nucleotide sequence: TGTGCCAGCAGCGTAGACGGGACAGCCTACGAGCAGTACTTC. The chain joins TRBV9 to TRBJ2-7, with 7 bases aligning to TRBD1. V shed 0 bases and J 2 bases; nucleotides not matched to a gene: 2. Germline values: CDR1 SGDLS, CDR2 YYNGEE. This CDR3 has 14 residues.

V gene TRBV7-9 combines with J gene TRBJ1-1; tentative D call: TRBD1 (6 bases). From germline, CDR1 is SEHNR and CDR2 FQNEAQ (reference sequence). There are 16 residues in the CDR3. V lost 4 bases and J lost 0, with 15 bases in between. CDR3 nucleotides: TGTGCCAGCAGCTCAATAGGGGGGACTATGAACACTGAAGCTTTCTTT. Translated: CASSSIGGTMNTEAFF.

This clonotype came up many times. The rearrangement links TRBV12-3 or TRBV12-4 to TRBJ2-3, with unresolved D. This CDR3 region has 13 residues. V gave up 2 bases and J gave up 4 bases, with 7 bases separating them. The CDR3 nucleotides read TGTGCCAGCAGTTTAATGGGCGCAGATACGCAGTATTTT. It translates to CASSLMGADTQYF.

This clonotype appeared a few times. A much bigger clone sits one base away, suggesting this may be a read error. V and J are TRBV4-1 and TRBJ1-2, with D maybe TRBD1 (6 bases). Per the germline V gene, CDR1 is MGHRA and CDR2 is YSYEKL. The CDR3 contains 12 residues. V lost 10 bases and J 8 bases, leaving 17 bases between the germline ends. CDR3 sequence reads: CATSTGTGGYTF. In DNA form, the CDR3 reads TGCGCCACCAGTACAGGGACGGGCGGCTACACCTTC.